A single T cell receptor (beta chain) is shown here with its context. TCRdb keeps only in-frame clones here, not all; method: immunoSEQ multiplex PCR. Among around 19,000 clones, 80% to 90% were seen once, and the ten largest hold around 20%. The record originates from a study of T cell changes during pregnancy in multiple sclerosis. In germline, CDR1 is SGHVS, CDR2 FNYEAQ. Trimming took 3 bases from V and 3 from J; bases not matched to a gene: 7. CDR3 length: 16 amino acids. The material sequenced was CD8+ T cells from peripheral blood mononuclear cells, taken after pregnancy. This TCR was recovered from a female donor in good health, enrolled as a control in a pregnancy study. The chain has TRBV7-6 and TRBJ1-4, with 7 bases aligning to TRBD1. CDR3 sequence (DNA): TGTGCCAGCAGCTTTGGTAGGGGGCAAGCTAATGAAAAACTGTTTTTT. Amino acid sequence: CASSFGRGQANEKLFF.